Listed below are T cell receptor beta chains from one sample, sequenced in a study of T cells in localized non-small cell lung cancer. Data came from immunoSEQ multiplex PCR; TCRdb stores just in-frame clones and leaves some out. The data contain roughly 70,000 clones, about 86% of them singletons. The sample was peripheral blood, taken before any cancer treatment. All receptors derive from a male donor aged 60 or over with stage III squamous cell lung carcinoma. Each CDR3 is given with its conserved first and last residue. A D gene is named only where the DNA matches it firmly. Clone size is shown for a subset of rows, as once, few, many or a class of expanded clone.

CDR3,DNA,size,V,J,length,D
CASSEKTRGPGYTF,TGTGCCAGCAGTGAAAAAACGAGGGGGCCTGGCTACACCTTC,.,TRBV6-1,TRBJ1-2,14,TRBD1
CASSYTRAYEQYF,TGTGCCAGCAGCTACACAAGGGCCTACGAGCAGTACTTC,.,TRBV7-6,TRBJ2-7,13,.
CASSDSRGGHDEQFF,TGTGCCAGCAGTGACTCGCGGGGGGGCCACGATGAGCAGTTCTTC,.,TRBV6-4,TRBJ2-1,15,TRBD2
CASSLDGANTGELFF,TGTGCTAGCAGCTTAGACGGAGCAAACACCGGGGAGCTGTTTTTT,.,TRBV7-7,TRBJ2-2,15,.
CASSIDLAASSEQFF,TGTGCCAGTAGTATAGATCTAGCGGCAAGTAGTGAGCAGTTCTTC,.,TRBV19,TRBJ2-1,15,TRBD2
CASSLEADQPQHF,TGTGCCAGCAGCTTGGAAGCAGATCAGCCCCAGCATTTT,.,TRBV5-4,TRBJ1-5,13,.
CASSYSQKANYGYTF,TGTGCCAGCAGTTACTCACAGAAAGCTAACTATGGCTACACCTTC,.,TRBV6-5,TRBJ1-2,15,.
CASSQTGNQPQHF,TGCGCCAGCAGCCAAACAGGGAATCAGCCCCAGCATTTT,few,TRBV4-1,TRBJ1-5,13,.
CASRLGQGNQPQHF,TGTGCCAGTAGACTGGGACAGGGGAACCAGCCCCAGCATTTT,few,TRBV19,TRBJ1-5,14,TRBD1
CASSQRTGGYGYTF,TGCGCCAGCAGCCAACGAACAGGAGGCTATGGCTACACCTTC,.,TRBV4-3,TRBJ1-2,14,.
CAGDGDSYEQYF,TGTGCCGGGGATGGGGACTCCTACGAGCAGTACTTC,.,TRBV7-9,TRBJ2-7,12,.
CASGPGEGSSGNTIYF,TGCGCCAGCGGCCCCGGTGAGGGCAGCTCTGGAAACACCATATATTTT,.,TRBV10-2,TRBJ1-3,16,.
CASSYSGVNTEAFF,TGTGCCAGCAGTTACTCTGGGGTGAACACTGAAGCTTTCTTT,.,TRBV6-5,TRBJ1-1,14,.
CASSPLTTGTRNTGELFF,TGTGCCAGCAGCCCTCTTACAACCGGGACACGGAACACCGGGGAGCTGTTTTTT,.,TRBV5-6,TRBJ2-2,18,.